The rows below give T cell receptor beta chains drawn from one sample of a study of blood T cell repertoires in COVID-19. TCRdb's table, derived via immunoSEQ multiplex PCR, lists solely in-frame clones and lacks some. The sample has fewer than 110,000 clones; 70% to 90% are singletons. The sample taken for sequencing was peripheral blood. Receptor source: a man aged 50-60 years with active or convalescent COVID-19. Both conserved end residues are part of each CDR3. Each record gives: D gene, J gene, V gene, clone size, CDR3 protein. The D gene is left open where the match is weak. Size tells how often a clone was seen (once, few, many) or the class of an expanded clone, and some rows leave it out.

D: TRBD1; J: TRBJ1-2; V: TRBV18; size: -; CDR3: CASSGTENYGYTF
D: -; J: TRBJ2-3; V: TRBV10-3; size: -; CDR3: CAISESTQLANTQYF
D: TRBD1; J: TRBJ2-5; V: TRBV5-1; size: -; CDR3: CASSRGTEEETQYF
D: -; J: TRBJ2-7; V: TRBV5-6; size: -; CDR3: CASASWAVPYEQYF
D: TRBD1; J: TRBJ2-1; V: TRBV11-2; size: -; CDR3: CASSRATGTEYNEQFF
D: TRBD2; J: TRBJ2-5; V: TRBV9; size: -; CDR3: CASSVGGRALETQYF
D: -; J: TRBJ2-3; V: TRBV20-1; size: -; CDR3: CSALEVGQYF
D: TRBD2; J: TRBJ2-1; V: TRBV4-1; size: once; CDR3: CASSHITGTKYNEQFF
D: -; J: TRBJ2-2; V: TRBV6-5; size: -; CDR3: CASSYDREQGGGELFF
D: TRBD2; J: TRBJ2-3; V: TRBV6-6; size: -; CDR3: CASSSGLAGFPSSTDTQYF
D: TRBD1; J: TRBJ2-6; V: TRBV5-1; size: -; CDR3: CASSLAGDRALSGANVLTF
D: TRBD1; J: TRBJ2-5; V: TRBV18; size: -; CDR3: CASSVNRGQETQYF
D: TRBD1; J: TRBJ1-4; V: TRBV18; size: -; CDR3: CASSPPTGTGGPLGKLFF
D: TRBD2; J: TRBJ2-1; V: TRBV4-1; size: -; CDR3: CASSQDERGPYNEQFF
D: TRBD2; J: TRBJ2-7; V: TRBV7-2; size: -; CDR3: CASSLGGTRNPYEQYF
D: -; J: TRBJ2-7; V: TRBV3-1/TRBV3-2; size: -; CDR3: CASSRDTYEQYF
D: -; J: TRBJ2-2; V: TRBV19; size: -; CDR3: CASSRILAGGGIGELFF
D: -; J: TRBJ1-2; V: TRBV20-1; size: -; CDR3: CSATGDLGYTF
D: -; J: TRBJ2-1; V: TRBV19; size: -; CDR3: CATTPRTGYNEQFF
D: TRBD1; J: TRBJ1-1; V: TRBV6-6; size: -; CDR3: CASRQGITEAFF
D: -; J: TRBJ1-2; V: TRBV7-5; size: -; CDR3: CARSLGEPQGYGYTF
D: TRBD2; J: TRBJ2-7; V: TRBV6-5; size: -; CDR3: CASTPGASGNYEQYF
D: -; J: TRBJ2-7; V: TRBV5-1; size: -; CDR3: CASSAQGSQQYF
D: -; J: TRBJ2-1; V: TRBV27; size: once; CDR3: CASSFGLGANEQFF
D: TRBD1; J: TRBJ2-7; V: TRBV7-9; size: -; CDR3: CASSLGTGGFGYEQYF
D: -; J: TRBJ1-2; V: TRBV6-5; size: -; CDR3: CASIGNSGYTF
D: TRBD2; J: TRBJ2-1; V: TRBV4-1; size: few; CDR3: CASSHRLSGRVNNEQFF
D: TRBD1; J: TRBJ2-5; V: TRBV19; size: -; CDR3: CASSDRGQETQYF
D: TRBD2; J: TRBJ2-5; V: TRBV15; size: -; CDR3: CATRREVAGGRGETQYF
D: -; J: TRBJ1-4; V: TRBV5-5; size: -; CDR3: CASTTRGVGDEKLFF
D: -; J: TRBJ1-1; V: TRBV2; size: -; CDR3: CASSGTTNTEAFF
D: TRBD2; J: TRBJ2-1; V: TRBV5-1; size: -; CDR3: CASSLGIAGSSTEQFF
D: TRBD1; J: TRBJ1-1; V: TRBV5-8; size: -; CDR3: CASSLYGDGTEEAFF
D: -; J: TRBJ1-4; V: TRBV5-1; size: -; CDR3: CASSLRSGPGNEKLFF
D: TRBD2; J: TRBJ2-3; V: TRBV5-1; size: few; CDR3: CASSLAGGLAGNLDTQYF
D: TRBD1; J: TRBJ2-1; V: TRBV10-3; size: -; CDR3: CAISESKDRGFGDEQFF
D: TRBD2; J: TRBJ2-7; V: TRBV27; size: -; CDR3: CASSPSSSGKNEQYF
D: -; J: TRBJ1-2; V: TRBV6-6; size: -; CDR3: CASSSAARNYGYTF
D: TRBD1; J: TRBJ2-7; V: TRBV7-9; size: few; CDR3: CASSWTGGASSAEQYF
D: -; J: TRBJ2-7; V: TRBV7-8; size: -; CDR3: CASSLDGGSYEQYF
D: TRBD2; J: TRBJ2-1; V: TRBV7-9; size: once; CDR3: CASSFGSGTYNEQFF